The 8 T cell receptor beta chains in this list originate from one sample, sequenced in a study of blood T cell repertoires in COVID-19. Sequencing was performed with immunoSEQ multiplex PCR; in TCRdb, only in-frame clones are kept and a portion is missing. The table has approximately 430,000 clones, 80% to 90% seen once. Input material: peripheral blood. These receptors were obtained from a woman between 25 and 40 years old with active or convalescent COVID-19.

The chain couples TRBV13 to TRBJ2-5; 8 bases match TRBD2. Trimming took 5 bases from V and 2 from J; bases not matched to a gene: 13. Germline lookup yields CDR1 PRHDT and CDR2 FYEKMQ (reference sequence). CDR3 length equals 17 residues. The CDR3 coding sequence is TGTGCCAGCAGCCCTCGGCGGGGGAGCGGGGGACAAGAGACCCAGTACTTC. Amino acid sequence: CASSPRRGSGGQETQYF.

The chain couples TRBV28 to TRBJ1-4; 7 positions match TRBD1. Germline-derived CDR1 and CDR2 are MDHEN and SYDVKM. Losses at the gene ends were 5 bases for V and 5 bases for J; bases not matched to a gene: 5. The CDR3 extends over 14 amino acids. The chain's CDR3 is CASSRGRINEKLFF. DNA for the CDR3: TGTGCCAGCAGTAGGGGGCGGATCAATGAAAAACTGTTTTTT.

Comment on this clone: The same CDR3 is also encoded by other DNA sequences in this sample. The rearrangement links TRBV2 to TRBJ2-1; TRBD2 matches 12 bases. The CDR3 sequence is 15 residues long. The germline gives CDR1 SNHLY, CDR2 FYNNEI. V lost 8 bases to trimming and J lost 4 bases; unmatched junction nucleotides: 6. Here the CDR3 DNA reads TGTGCCAGCCGCCTAGCGGGGGGGTCTTACAATGAGCAGTTCTTC. Translating gives CASRLAGGSYNEQFF.

The chain combines TRBV29-1 with TRBJ1-1; D unclear. The V end lost 0 bases, the J end lost 4 bases, and 18 bases lay between the germline ends. CDR3 length equals 16 residues. Per the germline V gene, CDR1 is SQVTM and CDR2 is ANQGSEA. The CDR3 sequence is CSVEDGRKAESTEAFF. CDR3 DNA: TGCAGCGTTGAAGATGGTAGGAAGGCGGAGAGCACTGAAGCTTTCTTT.

The J gene is TRBJ2-2, the V gene TRBV5-1; 9 bases align to TRBD1. The germline V gene has CDR1 SGHRS and CDR2 YFSETQ. The CDR3 totals 17 residues. Losses at the gene ends were 7 bases for V and 7 bases for J; bases not matched to a gene: 17. The CDR3 region has the DNA TGCGCCAGCGGACAGGGGACGAGCGCCCGGTTCGACGGGGAGCTGTTTTTT. This codes for CASGQGTSARFDGELFF.

The gene calls are TRBV27 and TRBJ2-7; 10 nucleotides align to TRBD2. The CDR3 is made up of 15 amino acids. Germline CDR1 and CDR2: MNHEY and SMNVEV (reference sequence). Losses at the gene ends were 5 bases for V and 5 bases for J; bases not matched to a gene: 9. The CDR3 sequence: CASSPLSGRAHEQYF. CDR3 coding DNA: TGTGCCAGCAGTCCACTAAGCGGGAGGGCCCACGAGCAGTACTTC.

The genes are TRBV20-1 and TRBJ2-1; no reliable D call. This CDR3 spans 10 amino acids. In germline, CDR1 is DFQATT, CDR2 SNEGSKA (reference sequence). Trimming took 3 bases from V and 8 from J, leaving 5 bases between them. CDR3 DNA: TGCAGTGCTAGTCGTCATGAGCAGTTCTTC. It yields the protein CSASRHEQFF.

The CDR3 sequence: CASSPGRDRNTEAFF. CDR3 nucleotides: TGTGCCAGCTCACCGGGAAGAGACAGGAACACTGAAGCTTTCTTT. This chain uses TRBV18 with TRBJ1-1; tentatively, D is TRBD1 (5 bases). This CDR3 spans 15 amino acids. V lost 3 bases and J 1 base, leaving 12 bases between the germline ends. The germline V gene encodes CDR1 KGHSH and CDR2 LQKENI.